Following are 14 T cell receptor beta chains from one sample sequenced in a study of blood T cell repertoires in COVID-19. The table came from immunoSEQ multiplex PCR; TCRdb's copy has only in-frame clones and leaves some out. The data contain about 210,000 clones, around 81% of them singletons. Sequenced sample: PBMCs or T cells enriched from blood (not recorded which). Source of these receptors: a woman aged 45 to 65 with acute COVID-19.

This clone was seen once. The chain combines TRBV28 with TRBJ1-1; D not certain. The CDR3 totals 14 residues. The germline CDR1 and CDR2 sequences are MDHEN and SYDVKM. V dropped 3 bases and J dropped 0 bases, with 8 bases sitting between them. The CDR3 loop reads CASSLRDLNTEAFF. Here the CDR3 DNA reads TGTGCCAGCAGTTTGCGGGATCTGAACACTGAAGCTTTCTTT.

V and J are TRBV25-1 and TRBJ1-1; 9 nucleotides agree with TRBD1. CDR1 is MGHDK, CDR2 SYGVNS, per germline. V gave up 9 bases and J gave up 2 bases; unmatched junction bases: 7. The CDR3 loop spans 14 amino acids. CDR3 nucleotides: TGTGCCAGTCGACAGGGGGTAGGTAACACTGAAGCTTTCTTT. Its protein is CASRQGVGNTEAFF.

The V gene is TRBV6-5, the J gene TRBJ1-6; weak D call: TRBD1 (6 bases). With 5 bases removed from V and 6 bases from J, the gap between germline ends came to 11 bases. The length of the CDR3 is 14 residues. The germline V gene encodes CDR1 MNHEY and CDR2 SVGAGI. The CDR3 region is CASSQQGPNSPLHF. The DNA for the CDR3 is TGTGCCAGCAGTCAACAGGGTCCTAATTCACCCCTCCACTTT.

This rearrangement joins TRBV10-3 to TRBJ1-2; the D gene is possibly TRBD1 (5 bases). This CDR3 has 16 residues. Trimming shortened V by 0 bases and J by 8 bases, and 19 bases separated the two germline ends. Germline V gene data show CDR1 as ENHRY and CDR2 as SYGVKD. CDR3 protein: CAISESITAGQKGYTF. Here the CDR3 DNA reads TGTGCCATCAGTGAGTCGATTACGGCAGGGCAAAAGGGCTACACCTTC.

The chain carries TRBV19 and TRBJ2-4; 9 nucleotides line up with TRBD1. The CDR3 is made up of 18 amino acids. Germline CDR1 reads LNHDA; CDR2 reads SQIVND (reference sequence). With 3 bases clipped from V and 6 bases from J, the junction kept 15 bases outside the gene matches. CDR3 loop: CASSMDGPGTGSINIQYF. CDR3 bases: TGTGCCAGTAGTATGGATGGTCCCGGGACAGGGAGCATAAACATTCAGTACTTC. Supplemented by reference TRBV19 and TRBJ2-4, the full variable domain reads DGGITQSPKYLFRKEGQNVTLSCEQNLNHDAMYWYRQDPGQGLRLIYYSQIVNDFQKGDIAEGYSVSREKKESFPLTVTSAQKNPTAFYLCASSMDGPGTGSINIQYFGAGTRLSVL.

CDR3 in amino acids: CASSTPYQETQYF. CDR3 DNA: TGTGCCAGTAGTACCCCGTACCAAGAGACCCAGTACTTC. The chain employs TRBV19 and TRBJ2-5, with no clear D. The CDR3 has 13 amino acids. Trimming removed 4 bases at V and 0 bases at J, with 6 bases between. CDR1 and CDR2 (germline): LNHDA, SQIVND (reference sequence).

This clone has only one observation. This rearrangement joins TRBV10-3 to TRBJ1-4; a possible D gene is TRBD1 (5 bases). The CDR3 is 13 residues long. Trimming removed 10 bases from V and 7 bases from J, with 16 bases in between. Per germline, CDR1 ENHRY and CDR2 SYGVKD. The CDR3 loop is CASGRGGGEKLFF. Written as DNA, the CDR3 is TGTGCCAGCGGGAGGGGCGGAGGTGAAAAACTGTTTTTT.

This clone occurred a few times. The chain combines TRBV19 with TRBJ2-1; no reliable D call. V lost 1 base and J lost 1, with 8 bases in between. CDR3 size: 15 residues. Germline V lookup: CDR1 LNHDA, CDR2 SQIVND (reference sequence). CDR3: CASSIGGGSYNEQFF. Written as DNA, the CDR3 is TGTGCCAGTAGTATAGGAGGCGGATCCTACAATGAGCAGTTCTTC.

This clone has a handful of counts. This chain's CDR3 is CASSYTGKGNTIYF. CDR3 sequence (DNA): TGTGCCAGCAGTTACACAGGGAAAGGAAACACCATATATTTT. V and J are TRBV6-5 and TRBJ1-3; D is possibly TRBD1 (6 bases). There are 14 residues in the CDR3. Germline V gives CDR1 MNHEY, CDR2 SVGAGI. The V end lost 2 bases, the J end lost 4 bases, and 9 bases lay between the germline ends.

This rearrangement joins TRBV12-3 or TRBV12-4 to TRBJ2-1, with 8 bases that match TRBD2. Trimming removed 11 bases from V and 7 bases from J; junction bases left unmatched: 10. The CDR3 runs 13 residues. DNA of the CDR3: TGTGCCTCTCGGGGGGGCGTTTTGAATGAGCAGTTCTTC. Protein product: CASRGGVLNEQFF.

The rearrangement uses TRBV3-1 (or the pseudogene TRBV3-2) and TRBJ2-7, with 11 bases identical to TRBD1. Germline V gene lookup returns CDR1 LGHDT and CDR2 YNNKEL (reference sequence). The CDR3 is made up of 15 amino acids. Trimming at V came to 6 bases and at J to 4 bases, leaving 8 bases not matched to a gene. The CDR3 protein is CASSPGTGGRYEQYF. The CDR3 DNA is TGTGCCAGCAGTCCCGGGACAGGGGGTCGGTACGAGCAGTACTTC.

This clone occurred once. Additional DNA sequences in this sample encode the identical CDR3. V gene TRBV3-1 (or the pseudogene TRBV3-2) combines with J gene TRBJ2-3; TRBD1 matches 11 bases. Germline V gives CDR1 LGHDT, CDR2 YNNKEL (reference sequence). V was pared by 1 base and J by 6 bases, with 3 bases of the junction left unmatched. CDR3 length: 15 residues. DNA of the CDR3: TGTGCCAGCAGCCAAGGGACAGGGGGCGCGGATACGCAGTATTTT. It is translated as CASSQGTGGADTQYF.

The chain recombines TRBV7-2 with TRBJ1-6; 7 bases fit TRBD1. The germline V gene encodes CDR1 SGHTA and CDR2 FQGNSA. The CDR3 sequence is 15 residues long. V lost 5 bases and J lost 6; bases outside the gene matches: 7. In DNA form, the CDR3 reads TGTGCCAGCAGCCCCCGGGACAGAGCTAATTCACCCCTCCACTTT. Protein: CASSPRDRANSPLHF. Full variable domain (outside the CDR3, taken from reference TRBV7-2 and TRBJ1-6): GAGVSQSPSNKVTEKGKDVELRCDPISGHTALYWYRQSLGQGLEFLIYFQGNSAPDKSGLPSDRFSAERTGGSVSTLTIQRTQQEDSAVYLCASSPRDRANSPLHFGNGTRLTVT.

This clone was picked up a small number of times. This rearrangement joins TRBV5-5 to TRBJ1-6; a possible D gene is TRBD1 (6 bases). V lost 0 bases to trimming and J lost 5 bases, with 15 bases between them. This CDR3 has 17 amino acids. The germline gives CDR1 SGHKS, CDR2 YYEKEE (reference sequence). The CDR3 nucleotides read TGTGCCAGCAGCTTGGATAGAGGACAGCGAGATAATTCACCCCTCCACTTT. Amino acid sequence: CASSLDRGQRDNSPLHF. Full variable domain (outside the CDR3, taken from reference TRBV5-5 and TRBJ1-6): DAGVTQSPTHLIKTRGQQVTLRCSPISGHKSVSWYQQVLGQGPQFIFQYYEKEERGRGNFPDRFSARQFPNYSSELNVNALLLGDSALYLCASSLDRGQRDNSPLHFGNGTRLTVT.